A selection of T cell receptor beta chains follows, all from one sample in a study of T cell repertoires in cytomegalovirus infection. The antigens for these receptors are not known. Via MiXCR, TCRdb re-called the reads, giving one row per CDR3 protein. The sample lists fewer than 900,000 distinct CDR3 sequences; almost 30% were seen once. Sample: cultured CD8+ T cells from PBMCs, taken from culture after CMV antigen stimulation. These receptors came from a human donor in good health (CMV status not recorded). Some clones in this sample may be carry-over from other donors' samples. CDR3s include the opening cysteine and the closing phenylalanine or tryptophan. A D gene is named only where the DNA matches it firmly. Not every row has a clone size; where given, it reads once, few, many or a size class.

clone_size | d_call | j_call | v_call | cdr3_aa | cdr3_nt
few | - | TRBJ2-1 | TRBV29-1 | CSVPWGYNEQFF | TGCAGCGTCCCCTGGGGTTACAATGAGCAGTTCTTC
- | TRBD2 | TRBJ2-1 | TRBV3-1 | CASSQDWTSGGSNEQFF | TGTGCCAGCAGCCAAGACTGGACTAGCGGGGGATCCAATGAGCAGTTCTTC
few | - | TRBJ2-5 | TRBV20-1 | CSAPGRGPIPHQETQYF | TGCAGTGCTCCCGGGCGGGGGCCGATCCCGCACCAAGAGACCCAGTACTTC
- | - | TRBJ1-6 | TRBV20-1 | CSAPIERWESPLHF | TGCAGTGCTCCGATAGAGCGGTGGGAATCACCCCTCCACTTT
few | TRBD1 | TRBJ1-1 | TRBV19 | CASSRDRGSDTEAFF | TGTGCCAGTAGTCGGGACAGGGGATCGGACACTGAAGCTTTCTTT
few | - | TRBJ1-2 | TRBV12-3/TRBV12-4 | CALLLNYGYTF | TGTGCCCTTCTCCTTAACTATGGCTACACCTTC
many | - | TRBJ2-1 | TRBV7-6 | CASSFPGAGNEQFF | TGTGCCAGCAGCTTCCCAGGGGCCGGCAATGAGCAGTTCTTC
many | - | TRBJ1-3 | TRBV28 | CASSLRNTIYF | TGTGCCAGCAGTTTGAGGAACACCATATATTTT
once | TRBD1 | TRBJ1-1 | TRBV12-3/TRBV12-4 | CASSSTGVLNTEAFF | TGTGCCAGCAGTTCCACAGGGGTCCTAAACACTGAAGCTTTCTTT
- | - | TRBJ1-2 | TRBV7-9 | CASSRGQSNYGYTF | TGTGCCAGCAGCCGGGGACAATCTAACTATGGCTACACCTTC
- | - | TRBJ2-2 | TRBV7-3 | CASSADRELFF | TGTGCCAGCAGTGCCGACCGGGAGCTGTTTTTT
many | - | TRBJ1-1 | TRBV12-3/TRBV12-4 | CASNRPGPYTEAFF | TGTGCCAGCAACCGACCCGGACCGTACACTGAAGCTTTCTTT
many | - | TRBJ1-5 | TRBV7-6 | CASSLAGDSNQPQHF | TGTGCCAGCAGCTTGGCCGGGGATAGCAATCAGCCCCAGCATTTT
- | - | TRBJ2-3 | TRBV6-1 | CASSPGFPGDTQYF | TGTGCCAGCAGCCCAGGGTTTCCTGGCGATACGCAGTATTTT
- | - | TRBJ1-1 | TRBV11-2 | CASSGLWRDTEAFF | TGTGCCAGCAGTGGTCTTTGGCGGGACACTGAAGCTTTCTTT
many | - | TRBJ1-1 | TRBV6-6 | CASSYAWNTEAFF | TGTGCCAGCAGTTACGCCTGGAACACTGAAGCTTTCTTT
- | - | TRBJ1-2 | TRBV4-3 | CASSHRPRPYGYTF | TGCGCCAGCAGCCATCGTCCTCGGCCCTATGGCTACACCTTC
- | - | TRBJ2-1 | TRBV6-2/TRBV6-3 | CASSGAGALRDEQFF | TGTGCCAGCAGCGGTGCGGGGGCCCTAAGGGATGAGCAGTTCTTC
few | - | TRBJ2-7 | TRBV6-2/TRBV6-3 | CASSSGAGTYEQYF | TGTGCCAGCAGTTCGGGGGCTGGGACGTACGAGCAGTACTTC
- | - | TRBJ1-4 | TRBV4-3 | CASSPRGREEKLFF | TGCGCCAGCAGCCCCCGCGGGAGGGAGGAAAAACTGTTTTTT
- | - | TRBJ1-1 | TRBV5-4 | CASSLLQATEAFF | TGTGCCAGCAGCTTGTTACAAGCCACTGAAGCTTTCTTT
- | - | TRBJ1-3 | TRBV6-2/TRBV6-3 | CASTYGGRNGNTIYF | TGTGCCAGCACCTACGGGGGAAGAAATGGAAACACCATATATTTT
few | TRBD1 | TRBJ1-2 | TRBV27 | CASSTGQLHGYTF | TGTGCCAGCAGTACGGGACAGCTACATGGCTACACCTTC
- | - | TRBJ1-1 | TRBV6-5 | CASSYGAGSEAFF | TGTGCCAGCAGTTACGGGGCAGGGTCTGAAGCTTTCTTT
few | TRBD1 | TRBJ1-1 | TRBV14 | CASSRARGFRNTEAFF | TGTGCCAGCAGCCGAGCCAGGGGGTTTAGGAACACTGAAGCTTTCTTT
- | - | TRBJ2-3 | TRBV15 | CATSRPPGGGLADTQYF | TGTGCCACCAGCAGACCCCCCGGCGGCGGATTGGCAGATACGCAGTATTTT
few | - | TRBJ1-4 | TRBV24-1 | CATSDPYREGKLFF | TGTGCCACCAGTGACCCTTACAGGGAAGGAAAACTGTTTTTT
- | TRBD1 | TRBJ2-1 | TRBV4-1 | CASSQTGTGARNEQFF | TGCGCCAGCAGCCAAACCGGGACAGGGGCCAGGAATGAGCAGTTCTTC
few | - | TRBJ1-6 | TRBV25-1 | CASSGPLYASPLHF | TGTGCCAGCAGTGGGCCCCTTTACGCTTCACCCCTCCACTTT
- | TRBD2 | TRBJ2-1 | TRBV12-3/TRBV12-4 | CASNAPGLGLDEQFF | TGTGCCAGCAATGCCCCGGGACTAGGTCTTGATGAGCAGTTCTTC
many | TRBD1 | TRBJ1-5 | TRBV6-6 | CASSYSIGQGAINGNQPQHF | TGTGCCAGCAGTTACTCGATAGGACAGGGGGCGATTAATGGCAATCAGCCCCAGCATTTT
many | TRBD1 | TRBJ1-1 | TRBV7-2 | CASSFGQGVEAFF | TGTGCCAGCAGCTTCGGACAGGGGGTTGAAGCTTTCTTT
- | TRBD2 | TRBJ2-1 | TRBV27 | CASSLAASGYHNEQFF | TGTGCCAGCAGTTTAGCAGCTAGCGGGTACCACAATGAGCAGTTCTTC
few | - | TRBJ1-4 | TRBV6-1 | CASSYARTATNEKLFF | TGTGCCAGCAGTTACGCGCGGACAGCAACTAATGAAAAACTGTTTTTT
- | TRBD1 | TRBJ2-1 | TRBV12-3/TRBV12-4 | CASSSTGDVYNEQFF | TGTGCCAGCAGTTCGACAGGGGACGTATACAATGAGCAGTTCTTC
- | TRBD2 | TRBJ2-1 | TRBV5-3 | CASSLKAGGLPPSSYNEQFF | TGTGCCAGCAGCTTGAAAGCGGGGGGGCTTCCCCCTTCGTCTTACAATGAGCAGTTCTTC
- | - | TRBJ2-1 | TRBV6-2/TRBV6-3 | CASTDPLAQYNEQFF | TGTGCCAGCACCGATCCTCTAGCGCAATACAATGAGCAGTTCTTC